These T cell receptor beta chains were read from a single sample in a study of T cells after posttransplantation cyclophosphamide. Assay: immunoSEQ multiplex PCR; the TCRdb copy retains only in-frame clones and omits some. The sample has roughly 40,000 clones, none seen only once; the top ten hold 4.5%. The sequencing sample was made of PBMCs. These receptors came from a woman in her forties or fifties in good health and a related stem cell transplant donor. Each CDR3 is given with its conserved first and last residue. A D gene is named only where the DNA matches it firmly. The size entry is marked missing in some rows and otherwise reads once, few, many or a size class.

size	D	V	J	DNA	CDR3
many	.	TRBV7-2	TRBJ1-1	TGTGCCAGCAGCTTGGTAGGCGCTGGAGGGGCTTTCTTT	CASSLVGAGGAFF
many	TRBD1	TRBV30	TRBJ2-1	TGTGCCTGGAGTCTCCTACTAGACAGGGGCAATGAGCAGTTCTTC	CAWSLLLDRGNEQFF
many	.	TRBV6-1	TRBJ2-1	TGTGCCATCGCGGGACGATCCTACAATGAGCAGTTCTTC	CAIAGRSYNEQFF
many	TRBD1	TRBV29-1	TRBJ1-1	TGCAGCGTCGGTAAGGGGGCGCCTTTAATGGAAGCTTTCTTT	CSVGKGAPLMEAFF
many	TRBD2	TRBV27	TRBJ2-3	TGTGCCAGCAGTTTATCGATCAGGACTAGCGGAAGCACAGATACGCAGTATTTT	CASSLSIRTSGSTDTQYF
few	TRBD2	TRBV7-2	TRBJ2-3	TGTGCCAGCAGCGGAAGCGGGGGTGGCACAGATACGCAGTATTTT	CASSGSGGGTDTQYF
many	.	TRBV18	TRBJ1-2	TGTGCCAGCTCAAGCGGGACCCGGCATGGCTACACCTTC	CASSSGTRHGYTF
.	.	TRBV6-5	TRBJ1-6	TGTGCCAGCAGACCCGACGGGGTAAATTCACCCCTCCACTTT	CASRPDGVNSPLHF
many	TRBD1	TRBV7-9	TRBJ1-1	TGTGCCAGCGTAGGGGGCGTAAGGTGGACTGAAGCTTTCTTT	CASVGGVRWTEAFF
many	.	TRBV28	TRBJ2-3	TGTGCCAGCCGCCAAGGGGGGGGAGATACGCAGTATTTT	CASRQGGGDTQYF
many	.	TRBV10-3	TRBJ2-1	TGTGCCATCAGTGACAGTTACAATGAGCAGTTCTTC	CAISDSYNEQFF
many	.	TRBV5-1	TRBJ2-3	TGCGCCAGCAGCTTGGTCCTAGATACGCAGTATTTT	CASSLVLDTQYF
many	TRBD2	TRBV14	TRBJ2-5	TGTGCCAGCAGCCCCGGACTAGCAGAGACCCAGTACTTC	CASSPGLAETQYF
many	TRBD1	TRBV2	TRBJ2-7	TGTGCCAGCGGTCGGACAGGGAGTTCCCACGAGCAGTACTTC	CASGRTGSSHEQYF
many	.	TRBV28	TRBJ1-1	TGTGCCAGCAGCCGACACCGGGGGTGGGGGATTGAAGCTTTCTTT	CASSRHRGWGIEAFF
many	TRBD2	TRBV7-9	TRBJ2-2	TGTGCCAGCAGCTCGGCTGGGGGGGTAGACACCGGGGAGCTGTTTTTT	CASSSAGGVDTGELFF
many	.	TRBV14	TRBJ1-1	TGTGCCAGCAGCCGAGGTGGGAACACTGAAGCTTTCTTT	CASSRGGNTEAFF
many	TRBD2	TRBV7-6	TRBJ2-3	TGTGCCAGCAGCTTCCAACTAGCGGGGGGGATCGGCACAGATACGCAGTATTTT	CASSFQLAGGIGTDTQYF
many	TRBD1	TRBV29-1	TRBJ2-7	TGCAGCGGTTCGACAGGGAACGGCGAGCAGTACTTC	CSGSTGNGEQYF
many	TRBD1	TRBV9	TRBJ1-5	TGTGCCAGCAGCGCAGGGGGAGATACCAATCAGCCCCAGCATTTT	CASSAGGDTNQPQHF
many	TRBD1	TRBV14	TRBJ1-1	TGTGCCAGCAGCCTTATGGCAGGGGGGAACACTGAAGCTTTCTTT	CASSLMAGGNTEAFF
many	.	TRBV2	TRBJ1-4	TGTGCCAGCAGGCCCTCAGGGTCAGCTAATGAAAAACTGTTTTTT	CASRPSGSANEKLFF
many	.	TRBV4-1	TRBJ2-1	TGCGCCCACGGCCCACAGGGCAATGAGCAGTTCTTC	CAHGPQGNEQFF
.	.	TRBV18	TRBJ1-4	TGTGCCAGCTCCCTAGAGTATGCAACTAATGAAAAACTGTTTTTT	CASSLEYATNEKLFF
many	TRBD1	TRBV9	TRBJ1-2	TGTGCCAGCAGCCCCCGGACAGGGGTTACTAACTATGGCTACACCTTC	CASSPRTGVTNYGYTF
many	TRBD1	TRBV30	TRBJ1-2	TGTGCCTGGACCGGACAGGGGGCTAATCGGGTCTATGGCTACACCTTC	CAWTGQGANRVYGYTF
many	TRBD1	TRBV6-5	TRBJ1-1	TGTGCCAGCAGTTACTTTTTCAGGGGGGAGAACACTGAAGCTTTCTTT	CASSYFFRGENTEAFF
many	.	TRBV6-5	TRBJ2-2	TGTGCCAGCAGTTACGACAGTTACGGGGAGCTGTTTTTT	CASSYDSYGELFF
many	.	TRBV18	TRBJ2-3	TGTGCCAGCTCATCCCGACAGAACACAGATACGCAGTATTTT	CASSSRQNTDTQYF
many	TRBD1	TRBV4-1	TRBJ1-4	TGCGCCAGCAGCCCAACCGGGACAGGGGGAGAAAAACTGTTTTTT	CASSPTGTGGEKLFF
many	.	TRBV28	TRBJ2-7	TGTGCCAGCAGTTTTAGTGATCCGCCGCCCTACGAGCAGTACTTC	CASSFSDPPPYEQYF
many	.	TRBV11-3	TRBJ2-2	TGTGCCAGCAGCCCCCCGGGGGTGAACACCGGGGAGCTGTTTTTT	CASSPPGVNTGELFF
many	TRBD1	TRBV5-4	TRBJ1-2	TGTGCCAGCAGCTTGGCCGGCGTAGGGGGCAACTATGGCTACACCTTC	CASSLAGVGGNYGYTF
many	.	TRBV28	TRBJ1-2	TGTGCCAGCAGTTTACCGGCCCCCGGGAGGGCTCACTATGGCTACACCTTC	CASSLPAPGRAHYGYTF
many	.	TRBV6-1	TRBJ2-7	TGTGCCAGCAGTGGCTGGACAGAACGTCGGTCCTACGAGCAGTACTTC	CASSGWTERRSYEQYF
many	.	TRBV20-1	TRBJ2-7	TGCAGTGCTCCCGACAGTTACGAGCAGTACTTC	CSAPDSYEQYF
.	TRBD2	TRBV29-1	TRBJ2-1	TGCAGCGTTGAAGGCGGGGTAGCGGGGGCCCTCTCTGGTTCCTACAATGAGCAGTTCTTC	CSVEGGVAGALSGSYNEQFF
.	.	TRBV27	TRBJ1-3	TGCGCCAGCAGTTTATTCAGGGGCCCCGGGTCTGGAAACACCATATATTTT	CASSLFRGPGSGNTIYF
many	TRBD1	TRBV6-1	TRBJ1-6	TGTGCCACCTTCTACTGGGGACAGGGTAGAGCACCCCTCCACTTT	CATFYWGQGRAPLHF
many	.	TRBV28	TRBJ2-1	TGTGCCAGCTGGCCGGGACACCCGACCAATGAGCAGTTCTTC	CASWPGHPTNEQFF
many	.	TRBV2	TRBJ2-1	TGTGCCAGCAATGAAGCTCGGGGGACTGAGCAGTTCTTC	CASNEARGTEQFF
many	TRBD1	TRBV5-1	TRBJ1-3	TGCGCCAGCAGCTCCTATACAGGGGTCTCTGGAAACACCATATATTTT	CASSSYTGVSGNTIYF